The rows below give T cell receptor beta chains drawn from one sample of a study of blood T cell repertoires in COVID-19. Sequencing used immunoSEQ multiplex PCR; TCRdb keeps in-frame clones, though not all of them. Of under 80,000 clones in the sample, approximately 92% are singletons; the top ten hold approximately 6%. The specimen was peripheral blood. These receptors originate from a human donor in a cohort sampled during active COVID-19. The CDR3 runs from the conserved cysteine through the conserved F or W. Fields, in order: V gene, D gene, J gene, CDR3 protein. A D gene is named only where the DNA matches it firmly.

TRBV7-3,NA,TRBJ2-1,CASSPSAPYNEQFF
TRBV6-5,NA,TRBJ2-7,CASSHRRAYEQYF
TRBV3-1/TRBV3-2,NA,TRBJ2-3,CASSRSWEGTDTQYF
TRBV6-2/TRBV6-3,NA,TRBJ2-7,CASSYSTTGTEQYF
TRBV7-9,TRBD1,TRBJ2-7,CASSPLRQGDYEQYF
TRBV7-9,TRBD1,TRBJ1-4,CASSLAGTDNEKLFF
TRBV7-9,TRBD1,TRBJ2-6,CASSPGQYLTSSGANVLTF
TRBV7-2,TRBD1,TRBJ2-7,CASSLANRGPPSYEQYF
TRBV12-3/TRBV12-4,NA,TRBJ2-7,CVTSGAEYEQYF
TRBV30,NA,TRBJ2-3,CAWSVLDNTDTQYF
TRBV27,NA,TRBJ1-5,CASSLNRNQPQHF
TRBV5-1,TRBD2,TRBJ2-5,CASSSLAGGQETQYF
TRBV7-7,NA,TRBJ2-5,CASSLAHKETQYF
TRBV19,TRBD2,TRBJ2-7,CASSDRSGSMGEQYF
TRBV6-5,TRBD2,TRBJ2-5,CASRGLAGETQYF
TRBV6-2/TRBV6-3,NA,TRBJ2-5,CASSTQGGTQYF
TRBV6-5,TRBD1,TRBJ2-7,CASSYSRQGAYEQYF
TRBV4-1,NA,TRBJ1-1,CASSQVRGAEAFF
TRBV6-5,NA,TRBJ1-2,CASTQGYGYTF
TRBV3-1/TRBV3-2,TRBD2,TRBJ2-6,CASSQIAGSSGANVLTF
TRBV4-2,NA,TRBJ2-7,CASSPAPQSEASYEQYF
TRBV19,TRBD1,TRBJ2-7,CASSGQGSSYEQYF
TRBV27,TRBD2,TRBJ2-1,CASSLASGGVRSYNEQFF
TRBV7-3,NA,TRBJ2-1,CASSLGVGAEQFF
TRBV14,TRBD2,TRBJ2-3,CASSLRLAGSTDTQYF
TRBV6-5,NA,TRBJ2-7,CASRGGRSQSYEQYF
TRBV9,NA,TRBJ1-3,CASSVGLSGNTIYF
TRBV5-1,NA,TRBJ1-5,CASSQDLGSQPQHF
TRBV7-2,NA,TRBJ2-7,CASSLLGLPGEQYF
TRBV6-5,NA,TRBJ2-2,CASSLIVNTGELFF
TRBV2,TRBD2,TRBJ2-1,CASSLGRGGFNEQFF
TRBV27,NA,TRBJ2-3,CASSLYGVSSTDTQYF
TRBV5-1,NA,TRBJ2-7,CASSPTAGDYEQYF